This paragraph covers one T cell receptor beta chain sequence. RNA amounts of roughly 0.45 to 1 ug underwent reverse transcription with random hexamers. The immunoSEQ assay covered 54 Vbeta and 13 Jbeta segments for CDR3. TCRdb used MiXCR to reprocess the immunoSEQ multiplex PCR reads, holding one entry per CDR3 protein. The data hold some 150,000 distinct CDR3 sequences, with around 95% observed a single time. The data originate from a study of CD8 T cells in Susac syndrome. Material for sequencing was CD8+ T cells from PBMCs. The TCR sequence derives from a human donor with multiple sclerosis.

The CDR3 protein is CASSLSMDYEQYF. The CDR3 DNA is TGTGCCAGCAGCTTGAGTATGGACTACGAGCAGTACTTC. V is TRBV5-4 and J is TRBJ2-7; D is unresolved. The V end was cut by 1 base, the J end by 3 bases, with 8 bases between. The germline gives CDR1 SGHNT, CDR2 YYREEE (reference sequence). This CDR3 is 13 amino acids long.